The clone carrying this T cell receptor beta chain was found many times. Its antigen remains unknown. In TCRdb, the 5' RACE reads were re-called with MiXCR into one record per CDR3 protein. The sample consists of tens of thousands of distinct CDR3 sequences, under 9% of them appearing once. This specimen comes from a study of spatial heterogeneity in lung cancer. Turning to the study itself: Follow-up PBMC samples were sequenced when available, at a median of about two years after resection.

Study-wide points: Relative to follow-up, resection was when ubiquitous expanded tumor TCRs appeared more in blood.

Germline CDR1 reads LGHDT; CDR2 reads YNNKEL (reference sequence). Trimming removed 3 bases at V and 7 bases at J, with 15 bases between. CDR3 length equals 14 residues. Stated time point: blood at routine non-recurrence follow-up after resection. Tumor, nontumor lung or frozen PBMC supplied whole RNA that was sequenced unsorted. Sample: PBMCs, taken at follow-up. This chain connects TRBV3-1 to TRBJ1-2, with D possibly being TRBD1 (6 bases). This sequence was found in a male donor with early-stage non-small cell lung cancer. CDR3 nucleotide sequence: TGTGCCAGCAGCCATACAGGGAGTGCGAGTGGCTACACCTTC. This gives the protein CASSHTGSASGYTF.